This TCR beta chain was identified during a study of cytomegalovirus exposure and HLA in healthy donors. The study ran its PCR with 60 Vbeta and 13 Jbeta primers. Some clones are missing from TCRdb's copy, which holds only in-frame ones; the method was immunoSEQ multiplex PCR. The sample carries 150,000 to 200,000 clones, 82% recorded once. This clonotype was obtained from a girl aged 10 to 17 in good health and CMV-seropositive. The sequencing input was PBMCs.

In DNA, the CDR3 is TGCGCCAGCAGCTTGGTGGGGGGGAACACTGAAGCTTTCTTT. Translation: CASSLVGGNTEAFF. The V call is TRBV5-1, the J call TRBJ1-1; possibly TRBD1 for D (5 bases). Deletions cut 0 bases from V and 1 base from J, with 7 bases between. This CDR3 region has 14 residues. The germline V gene has CDR1 SGHRS and CDR2 YFSETQ.